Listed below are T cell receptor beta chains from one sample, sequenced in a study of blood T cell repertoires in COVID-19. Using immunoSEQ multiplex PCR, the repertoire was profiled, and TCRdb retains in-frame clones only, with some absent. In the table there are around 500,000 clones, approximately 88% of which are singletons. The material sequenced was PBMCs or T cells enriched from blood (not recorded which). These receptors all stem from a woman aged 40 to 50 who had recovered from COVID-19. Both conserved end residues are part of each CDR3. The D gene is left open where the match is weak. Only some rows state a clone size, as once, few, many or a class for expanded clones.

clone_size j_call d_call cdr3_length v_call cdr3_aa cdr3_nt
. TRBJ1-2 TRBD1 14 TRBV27 CASSFRDRGYGYTF TGTGCCAGCAGTTTCCGGGACAGGGGCTATGGCTACACCTTC
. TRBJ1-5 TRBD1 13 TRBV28 CASRPGQGEPQHF TGTGCCAGCAGACCGGGACAGGGGGAGCCCCAGCATTTT
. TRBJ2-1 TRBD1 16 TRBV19 CASSIRAGTVGNEQFF TGTGCCAGTAGTATTAGGGCAGGGACAGTCGGAAATGAGCAGTTCTTC
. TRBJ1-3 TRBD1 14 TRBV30 CAWLGTGLGNTIYF TGTGCCTGGTTGGGGACAGGCCTTGGAAACACCATATATTTT
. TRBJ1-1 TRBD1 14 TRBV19 CASISRGMNTEAFF TGTGCCAGTATCTCCAGGGGGATGAACACTGAAGCTTTCTTT
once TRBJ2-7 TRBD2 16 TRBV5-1 CASSQTTSGTSYEQYF TGCGCCAGCAGCCAGACAACTAGCGGTACCTCCTACGAGCAGTACTTC
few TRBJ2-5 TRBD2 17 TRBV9 CASSVGASGSSEETQYF TGTGCCAGCAGCGTAGGAGCTAGCGGGAGCTCCGAGGAGACCCAGTACTTC
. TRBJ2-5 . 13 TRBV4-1 CASSQWRGETQYF TGCGCCAGCAGCCAGTGGCGAGGGGAGACCCAGTACTTC
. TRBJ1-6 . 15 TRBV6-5 CASSLDQGNVSPLHF TGTGCCAGCAGCCTCGACCAGGGGAATGTATCACCCCTCCACTTT
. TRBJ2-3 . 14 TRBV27 CASSSSTDTDTQYF TGTGCCAGCAGCTCGTCGACAGACACAGATACGCAGTATTTT
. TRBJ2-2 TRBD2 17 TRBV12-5 CASGLKGLAGTPGELFF TGTGCTAGTGGTTTGAAAGGACTAGCGGGAACCCCCGGGGAGCTGTTTTTT
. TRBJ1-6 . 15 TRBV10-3 CAISEAGARGSPLHF TGTGCCATCAGCGAGGCGGGGGCCCGGGGGTCACCCCTCCACTTT
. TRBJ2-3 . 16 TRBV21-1 CASSKAKGARTDTQYF TGTGCCAGCAGCAAAGCAAAGGGGGCGCGCACAGATACGCAGTATTTT
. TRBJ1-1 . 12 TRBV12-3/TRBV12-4 CASSYGQLEAFF TGTGCCAGCAGCTACGGACAGCTTGAAGCTTTCTTT
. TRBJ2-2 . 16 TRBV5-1 CASSLEWQGVTGELFF TGCGCCAGCAGCTTGGAGTGGCAGGGTGTAACCGGGGAGCTGTTTTTT
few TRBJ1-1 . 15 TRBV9 CASSPAQTSGTEAFF TGTGCCAGCAGCCCAGCCCAGACTTCGGGCACTGAAGCTTTCTTT
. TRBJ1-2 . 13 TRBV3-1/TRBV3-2 CASSQAGARGYTF TGTGCCAGCAGCCAAGCAGGGGCTCGGGGCTACACCTTC
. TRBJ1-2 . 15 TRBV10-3 CAINEGQGTNYGYTF TGTGCCATAAACGAGGGGCAGGGGACAAACTATGGCTACACCTTC
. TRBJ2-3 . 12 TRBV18 CASSLATDTQYF TGTGCCAGCTCGCTAGCGACAGATACGCAGTATTTT
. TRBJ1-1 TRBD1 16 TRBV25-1 CASSDRDRGLNTEAFF TGTGCCAGCAGTGACCGGGACAGGGGACTGAACACTGAAGCTTTCTTT